The text below deals with one TCR beta chain. Its matching antigen is unknown. A second about 7 to 12 cycle PCR used barcoded and J-beta primers. TCRdb redid the calling of the 5' RACE reads with MiXCR, one entry per CDR3 protein. The data show 270,000 or so distinct CDR3 sequences, roughly a quarter seen once. The sample originates from a study of blood T cells in healthy people across ages. V shed 5 bases and J 2 bases; nucleotides not matched to a gene: 4. CDR1 is SEHNR and CDR2 is FQNEAQ in the germline V gene (reference sequence). The CDR3 length is 15 residues. Study-wide points: Donor CMV infection status was unknown, possibly confounding age-related changes in expanded clonotypes. While age rose, TCR beta diversity per million T cells dropped in a roughly linear way.

The chain has TRBV7-9 and TRBJ2-5, with 11 bases identical to TRBD2. Sequencing input: blood. This clonotype originated in a woman in her seventies in good health. CDR3 sequence (DNA): TGTGCCAGCAGCCGGACTAGCGGGTGGCAAGAGACCCAGTACTTC. This codes for CASSRTSGWQETQYF.